Each of the 11 T cell receptor beta chains below was sequenced from the same sample in a study of cytomegalovirus exposure and HLA in healthy donors. PCR amplification relied on 60 Vbeta primers (plus 13 Jbeta primers). Sequencing used immunoSEQ multiplex PCR; TCRdb keeps in-frame clones, though not all of them. The sample shows tens of thousands of clones, 65% to 80% of them seen only once. The source material was PBMCs. These receptors originate from a young man in good health and CMV-seropositive.

The rearrangement joins TRBV7-2 to TRBJ2-2; D gene ambiguous. This CDR3 region has 12 residues. Trimming cost V 4 bases and J 7 bases, with 7 bases left between them. Germline V gene lookup returns CDR1 SGHTA and CDR2 FQGNSA. In nucleotides, the CDR3 is TGTGCCAGCAGCTCCTATCACGGGGAGCTGTTTTTT. This gives the protein CASSSYHGELFF.

The chain couples TRBV5-1 to TRBJ1-1; D is uncertain. Germline V gene data show CDR1 as SGHRS and CDR2 as YFSETQ. The CDR3 has 14 residues. Trimming stripped 7 bases from V and 2 bases from J, with 15 bases between. In nucleotides, the CDR3 is TGCGCCAGCTCGTCAAGTACAGACAACACTGAAGCTTTCTTT. Amino acid sequence: CASSSSTDNTEAFF.

The CDR3 DNA follows: TGTGCCAGCGGCCCTCGGGGGACGGCTAACACCGGGGAGCTGTTTTTT. This gives the protein CASGPRGTANTGELFF. The V gene is TRBV28, the J gene TRBJ2-2, with a tentative D call TRBD2 (6 bases). In germline, CDR1 is MDHEN, CDR2 SYDVKM. The germline V and J ends were trimmed by 8 bases and 2 bases, with 18 bases remaining between them. The CDR3 length is 16 residues.

The chain combines TRBV5-6 with TRBJ2-5; 9 nucleotides agree with TRBD1. Germline V gene sequence: CDR1 SGHDT, CDR2 YYEEEE. V was clipped by 0 bases and J by 5 bases; unmatched bases: 8. This CDR3 has 16 amino acids. The CDR3 is CASSLGGNRGLETQYF. The DNA of the CDR3 is TGTGCCAGCAGCTTGGGGGGAAACAGGGGGCTCGAGACCCAGTACTTC.

In this sample, this clone turned up a few times. This rearrangement joins TRBV5-8 to TRBJ2-7, with D tentatively TRBD2 (5 bases). This CDR3 is 14 amino acids long. V lost 1 base and J lost 3, with 11 bases in between. Per the germline V gene, CDR1 is SGHTS and CDR2 is YDEGEE. The chain's CDR3 is CASSLSPGFYEQYF. CDR3 coding DNA: TGTGCCAGCAGCTTGTCACCGGGATTCTACGAGCAGTACTTC.

The chain combines TRBV2 with TRBJ2-2; D is perhaps TRBD1 (5 bases). Germline V gives CDR1 SNHLY, CDR2 FYNNEI. The CDR3 extends over 18 amino acids. The ends were cut back, 6 bases at V and 4 bases at J, with 24 bases in the middle. This chain's CDR3 is CASRLNLLRQSSTGELFF. The DNA of the CDR3 is TGTGCCAGCAGGCTAAATCTGCTGAGACAGTCGAGCACCGGGGAGCTGTTTTTT.

The chain recombines TRBV4-3 with TRBJ1-2, with unresolved D. The V end was cut by 3 bases, the J end by 6 bases, with 17 bases between. Germline V gene lookup returns CDR1 LGHNA and CDR2 YSLEER. This CDR3 contains 15 residues. CDR3 residues: CASSHPWPSDHGYTF. CDR3 nucleotide sequence: TGCGCCAGCAGCCACCCATGGCCTTCCGATCATGGCTACACCTTC.

This clone was observed a few times. This chain joins TRBV6-5 and TRBJ1-1, with a tentative D call TRBD1 (5 bases). Trimming took off 5 bases at V and 4 bases at J, with 14 bases between the two ends. Germline CDR1 and CDR2: MNHEY and SVGAGI. CDR3 length equals 14 residues. The CDR3 DNA sequence: TGTGCCAGCAGTGAATGGGGCGACGGCACTGAAGCTTTCTTT. This translates into CASSEWGDGTEAFF.

J is TRBJ2-3 and V is TRBV27, with D hard to call. The germline V gene encodes CDR1 MNHEY and CDR2 SMNVEV (reference sequence). This CDR3 comprises 15 residues. The V end was cut by 2 bases, the J end by 0 bases, with 9 bases between. Here the CDR3 reads CASSLTLTSTDTQYF. The CDR3 nucleotides read TGTGCCAGCAGTTTAACCCTGACTAGCACAGATACGCAGTATTTT.

This chain connects TRBV4-2 to TRBJ2-3; 16 nucleotides match TRBD2. V lost 4 bases and J lost 4; bases outside the gene matches: 2. Looked up from germline, CDR1 is LGHNA and CDR2 is YNFKEQ. This CDR3 is 16 amino acids long. In DNA form, the CDR3 reads TGTGCCAGCAGCCCCGGGACTAGCGGGGGGGCAGATACGCAGTATTTT. Protein product: CASSPGTSGGADTQYF.

This clone was counted once. One end of the junction varies from germline; a read error may be responsible. The rearrangement links TRBV7-9 to TRBJ2-7, with D perhaps matching TRBD2 (5 bases). CDR1 is SEHNR, CDR2 FQNEAQ, per germline (reference sequence). CDR3 size: 14 residues. In nucleotides, the CDR3 is TGTTCCAGCAGCGTGACCCCGGCGGGCTACGAGCAGTACTTC. Translation gives CSSSVTPAGYEQYF.